Listed below are T cell receptor beta chains from one sample, sequenced in a study of T cell changes during pregnancy in multiple sclerosis. Assay used: immunoSEQ multiplex PCR; TCRdb lists only in-frame clones, some missing. The table lists roughly 100,000 clones, approximately 92% of them singletons. The input for sequencing was peripheral blood, taken in the second trimester of pregnancy. Receptor source: a female donor with multiple sclerosis, enrolled in a pregnancy study. The CDR3 runs from the conserved cysteine through the conserved F or W. D genes are given only for firm matches. Part of the rows lack a size; the others show once, few, many or a class for expanded clones.

abundance	j_gene	v_gene	len	d_gene	CDR3aa	CDR3nt
NA	TRBJ2-2	TRBV15	15	TRBD1	CATSRARTGAGELFF	TGTGCCACCAGCAGAGCCCGGACAGGGGCCGGGGAGCTGTTTTTT
NA	TRBJ2-1	TRBV9	19	TRBD2	CASSVGTSGTGALAGGQFF	TGTGCCAGCAGCGTAGGGACTAGCGGGACCGGGGCTTTGGCTGGCGGGCAGTTCTTC
few	TRBJ1-1	TRBV5-4	13	NA	CASSLYLNTEAFF	TGTGCCAGCAGCTTGTATCTGAACACTGAAGCTTTCTTT
NA	TRBJ2-2	TRBV6-5	13	NA	CASRQGRFGELFF	TGTGCCAGCAGACAGGGCCGTTTCGGGGAGCTGTTTTTT
NA	TRBJ1-1	TRBV28	14	TRBD1	CASTIRDRAIEAFF	TGTGCCAGCACGATCCGGGACAGGGCAATAGAAGCTTTCTTT
NA	TRBJ2-3	TRBV7-2	15	NA	CASSLTEISTDTQYF	TGTGCCAGCAGCTTAACAGAAATAAGCACAGATACGCAGTATTTT
NA	TRBJ2-7	TRBV6-5	16	NA	CASSYSNLARTYEQYF	TGTGCCAGCAGTTACTCGAATTTAGCGCGAACCTACGAGCAGTACTTC
NA	TRBJ2-1	TRBV14	18	TRBD1	CASSQARPGQGVGHEQFF	TGTGCCAGCAGCCAAGCCAGACCGGGACAGGGTGTTGGTCATGAGCAGTTCTTC
NA	TRBJ2-1	TRBV11-2	16	TRBD2	CASSLRPAGTFNEQFF	TGTGCCAGCAGCTTAAGACCAGCGGGAACCTTTAATGAGCAGTTCTTC
NA	TRBJ2-1	TRBV19	16	TRBD2	CASSSPGLAGEDEQFF	TGTGCCAGTAGTTCTCCGGGACTAGCGGGAGAGGATGAGCAGTTCTTC
NA	TRBJ2-7	TRBV4-3	15	TRBD1	CASSQDRGSSYEQYF	TGCGCCAGCAGCCAAGACAGGGGGAGTTCCTACGAGCAGTACTTC
NA	TRBJ1-3	TRBV28	12	NA	CASKGPLNTIYF	TGTGCCAGCAAGGGGCCCCTGAACACCATATATTTT
NA	TRBJ2-1	TRBV29-1	11	NA	CSVPHGVEQFF	TGCAGCGTTCCCCATGGAGTTGAGCAGTTCTTC
NA	TRBJ1-1	TRBV28	14	TRBD1	CASRWQGANTEAFF	TGTGCCAGCCGATGGCAGGGGGCGAACACTGAAGCTTTCTTT
NA	TRBJ2-2	TRBV30	13	TRBD1	CAWAGGWTGELFF	TGTGCCTGGGCAGGGGGTTGGACCGGGGAGCTGTTTTTT
NA	TRBJ2-1	TRBV2	18	TRBD1	CASSDRPGTGGGMYEQFF	TGTGCCAGCAGTGACCGTCCCGGGACAGGGGGCGGAATGTATGAGCAGTTCTTC
NA	TRBJ2-7	TRBV5-1	15	TRBD2	CASSSRAGGLYEQYF	TGCGCCAGCAGCTCACGGGCGGGGGGGCTCTACGAGCAGTACTTC
NA	TRBJ2-1	TRBV2	17	TRBD2	CASRNPLAPSSYNEQFF	TGTGCCAGCAGGAACCCACTAGCGCCGAGCTCCTACAATGAGCAGTTCTTC
NA	TRBJ2-7	TRBV30	15	TRBD2	CAWDPSGRVSYEQYF	TGTGCCTGGGATCCTAGCGGGAGGGTATCCTACGAGCAGTACTTC
NA	TRBJ1-2	TRBV6-5	15	NA	CASLQTRGSTYGYTF	TGTGCCAGCCTTCAGACGCGAGGCAGCACCTATGGCTACACCTTC
NA	TRBJ1-4	TRBV27	17	NA	CASSPDLTGAANEKLFF	TGTGCCAGCAGCCCTGATCTGACAGGAGCTGCTAATGAAAAACTGTTTTTT